The 20 T cell receptor beta chains reported below all come from one sample, sequenced in a study of blood T cell repertoires in COVID-19. Measured with immunoSEQ multiplex PCR; TCRdb has only the in-frame clones, and not every one. The sample holds just over 70,000 clones, 80% seen once. Material: peripheral blood. The receptors come from a man between 65 and 85 years old who had recovered from COVID-19.

The chain combines TRBV29-1 with TRBJ2-1; 10 bases map to TRBD2. This CDR3 is 16 amino acids long. The V gene end was trimmed by 2 bases and the J gene end by 3 bases; junction bases not matched to a gene: 7. Germline V lookup: CDR1 SQVTM, CDR2 ANQGSEA. CDR3 protein: CSVELAGAWVYNEQFF. The CDR3, as DNA: TGCAGCGTTGAACTAGCGGGAGCGTGGGTCTACAATGAGCAGTTCTTC.

The rearrangement uses TRBV4-2 and TRBJ2-4, with TRBD2 as a possible D gene (5 bases). CDR1 and CDR2 from the germline V gene are LGHNA and YNFKEQ. The CDR3 totals 16 residues. Trimming took 0 bases from V and 1 from J, leaving 10 bases between them. The CDR3 reads CASSQEDRGAKNIQYF. The CDR3 DNA reads as TGTGCCAGCAGCCAAGAAGACCGAGGGGCCAAAAACATTCAGTACTTC.

This chain joins TRBV24-1 and TRBJ2-1; 15 bases are a match to TRBD2. V was pared by 9 bases and J by 10 bases, with 3 bases of the junction left unmatched. Germline values: CDR1 KGHDR, CDR2 SFDVKD. The CDR3 spans 13 residues. For the CDR3, the DNA is TGTGCCACCGGGACTAGCGGGAGGAACGAGCAGTTCTTC. This sequence encodes CATGTSGRNEQFF.

The genes are TRBV19 and TRBJ1-5; no definite D call. The CDR3 has 15 residues. The V end was cut by 3 bases, the J end by 1 base, with 10 bases between. From germline, CDR1 is LNHDA and CDR2 SQIVND (reference sequence). The CDR3 sequence: CASSMGRLSNQPQHF. DNA of the CDR3: TGTGCCAGTAGTATGGGCAGGCTAAGCAATCAGCCCCAGCATTTT.

V is TRBV6-1 and J is TRBJ2-5, with a possible D match to TRBD1 (6 bases). The CDR3 totals 13 residues. From germline, CDR1 is MNHNS and CDR2 SASEGT. Deletions cut 1 base from V and 5 bases from J, with 8 bases between. This chain's CDR3 is CASSEVRGETQYF. The CDR3 DNA follows: TGTGCCAGCAGTGAAGTCAGGGGCGAGACCCAGTACTTC.

In the case of this clone: This may be a read error, as it is one base from a much larger clone. The chain combines TRBV9 with TRBJ2-3, with 9 bases aligning to TRBD1. The CDR3 covers 15 residues. Germline-derived CDR1 and CDR2 are SGDLS and YYNGEE. The ends lost 6 bases at V and 2 bases at J; junction bases unmatched: 7. Here the CDR3 reads CASNVRQGVTDTQYF. The CDR3, as DNA: TGTGCCAGCAACGTGCGACAGGGGGTCACAGATACGCAGTATTTT.

With respect to this clone: Additional DNA sequences in this sample encode the identical CDR3. The chain recombines TRBV18 with TRBJ1-5; a weak D match, TRBD1 (6 bases). Germline V gene lookup returns CDR1 KGHSH and CDR2 LQKENI. V was cut by 3 bases and J by 5 bases, with 11 bases left in between. The CDR3 runs 14 residues. The CDR3 reads CASSPTGRDQPQHF. The DNA for the CDR3 is TGTGCCAGCTCACCCACAGGGAGGGATCAGCCCCAGCATTTT.

This chain joins TRBV19 and TRBJ2-6; D is perhaps TRBD1 (6 bases). The germline gives CDR1 LNHDA, CDR2 SQIVND (reference sequence). Trimming left V 7 bases short and J 0 bases short, with 13 bases between. The CDR3 runs to 16 residues. The CDR3 DNA sequence: TGTGCCAGTACCACGGACAGCTACTCTGGGGCCAACGTCCTGACTTTC. It yields the protein CASTTDSYSGANVLTF. The whole variable domain, remainder taken from reference TRBV19 and TRBJ2-6, is DGGITQSPKYLFRKEGQNVTLSCEQNLNHDAMYWYRQDPGQGLRLIYYSQIVNDFQKGDIAEGYSVSREKKESFPLTVTSAQKNPTAFYLCASTTDSYSGANVLTFGAGSRLTVL.

J is TRBJ2-3 and V is TRBV10-1; 7 bases are a match to TRBD1. CDR3 size: 14 residues. Germline CDR1 reads WNHNN; CDR2 reads SYGVQD (reference sequence). Trimming took 6 bases from V and 1 from J; bases not matched to a gene: 4. The CDR3 DNA is TGCGCCAGCAGCCAGGGGACAGGCACAGATACGCAGTATTTT. Translated: CASSQGTGTDTQYF.

V gene TRBV27 combines with J gene TRBJ2-1; D call uncertain. Germline V gives CDR1 MNHEY, CDR2 SMNVEV (reference sequence). V was cut by 4 bases and J by 6 bases, with 22 bases left in between. CDR3 length: 17 amino acids. CDR3 DNA sequence: TGTGCCAGCAGTTCCACCCAACGAAACTACGACTCCAATGAGCAGTTCTTC. Its translation is CASSSTQRNYDSNEQFF.

The rearrangement uses TRBV27 and TRBJ2-7; 7 bases agree with TRBD1. V gave up 6 bases and J gave up 4 bases; unmatched junction bases: 12. The CDR3 totals 15 residues. Germline-derived CDR1 and CDR2 are MNHEY and SMNVEV (reference sequence). The CDR3: CASSYRTGAGYEQYF. The CDR3 coding sequence is TGTGCCAGCAGCTACAGGACAGGCGCTGGATACGAGCAGTACTTC.

The J gene is TRBJ2-5, the V gene TRBV27; TRBD2 aligns across 7 bases. Germline values: CDR1 MNHEY, CDR2 SMNVEV (reference sequence). This CDR3 region has 14 residues. V lost 2 bases, J lost 2 bases, and 2 bases stayed unmatched. The CDR3: CASSLLAAQETQYF. The CDR3, as DNA: TGTGCCAGCAGTTTACTAGCGGCACAAGAGACCCAGTACTTC.

V and J are TRBV27 and TRBJ2-3; D is possibly TRBD2 (5 bases). V gave up 6 bases and J gave up 1 base, with 23 bases separating them. Germline assignment: CDR1 MNHEY and CDR2 SMNVEV (reference sequence). This CDR3 region has 18 residues. CDR3 protein: CASSPRRLARSRTDTQYF. CDR3 nucleotide sequence: TGTGCCAGCAGCCCTAGACGGCTAGCAAGGTCCCGCACAGATACGCAGTATTTT.

The rearrangement uses TRBV7-6 and TRBJ2-2; tentative D call: TRBD1 (6 bases). CDR1 SGHVS and CDR2 FNYEAQ come from the germline V gene. This CDR3 is built from 15 residues. V was clipped by 5 bases and J by 3 bases, with 13 bases between them. The CDR3 DNA is TGTGCCAGCAGCCCCTACAGGGCGGACACCGGGGAGCTGTTTTTT. Translation: CASSPYRADTGELFF.

CDR3 in amino acids: CAISGADRERYGYTF. CDR3 nucleotides: TGTGCCATCAGTGGGGCGGACAGGGAGAGATATGGCTACACCTTC. The rearrangement uses TRBV10-3 and TRBJ1-2, with TRBD1 matching over 8 bases. The V and J ends lost 4 bases and 5 bases, in that order; junction bases with no gene match: 9. This CDR3 has 15 residues. Germline assignment: CDR1 ENHRY and CDR2 SYGVKD.

V usage is TRBV2 and J usage is TRBJ2-5; 9 nucleotides agree with TRBD1. The V segment lost 6 bases and the J segment 6 bases; nucleotides outside the gene matches: 2. Germline CDR1 and CDR2: SNHLY and FYNNEI. This CDR3 is built from 12 residues. The CDR3 loop is CASRGQGQTQYF. The CDR3 DNA is TGTGCCAGCAGGGGACAGGGACAGACCCAGTACTTC.

This clone was picked up a small number of times. This chain links TRBV5-4 with TRBJ1-1; D unclear. The CDR3 spans 15 residues. Germline V gene sequence: CDR1 SGHNT, CDR2 YYREEE (reference sequence). Trimming pared 2 bases from V and 0 bases from J, leaving 11 bases between. The CDR3 is CASSFAGTMNTEAFF. The CDR3 coding sequence is TGTGCCAGCAGCTTCGCAGGCACAATGAACACTGAAGCTTTCTTT.

DNA for the CDR3: TGTGCAAGTCGCTTAAATGGCTTGGAGCAAGGATCTAGCAATCAGCCCCAGCATTTT. It specifies CASRLNGLEQGSSNQPQHF. The chain couples TRBV12-2 to TRBJ1-5. TRBV12-2 is noted as a pseudogene. The CDR3 is made up of 19 amino acids.

The chain combines TRBV2 with TRBJ2-7; 7 bases match TRBD2. The CDR3 length is 13 residues. In germline, CDR1 is SNHLY, CDR2 FYNNEI. V was pared by 6 bases and J by 3 bases, with 5 bases of the junction left unmatched. This CDR3 reads CASRAGTNYEQYF. CDR3 DNA: TGTGCCAGCAGAGCCGGGACTAACTACGAGCAGTACTTC.

This chain joins TRBV28 and TRBJ1-2; TRBD1 matches at 8 bases. V was clipped by 5 bases and J by 2 bases; unmatched bases: 4. The V gene's germline CDR1 is MDHEN and CDR2 SYDVKM. CDR3 length: 14 amino acids. CDR3 coding DNA: TGTGCCAGCAGTACAGGGGGTGAAAACTATGGCTACACCTTC. It codes for CASSTGGENYGYTF.